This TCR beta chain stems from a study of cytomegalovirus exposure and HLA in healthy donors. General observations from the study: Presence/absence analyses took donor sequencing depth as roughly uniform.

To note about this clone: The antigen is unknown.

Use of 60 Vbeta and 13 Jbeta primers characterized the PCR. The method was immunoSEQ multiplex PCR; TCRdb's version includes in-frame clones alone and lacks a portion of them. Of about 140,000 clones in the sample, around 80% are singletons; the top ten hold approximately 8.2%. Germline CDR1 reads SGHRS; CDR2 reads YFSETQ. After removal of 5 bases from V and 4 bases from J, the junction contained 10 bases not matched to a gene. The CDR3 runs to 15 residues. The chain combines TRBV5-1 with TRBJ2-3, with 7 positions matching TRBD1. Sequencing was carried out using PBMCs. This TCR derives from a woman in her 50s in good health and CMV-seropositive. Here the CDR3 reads CASRAGPQGADTQYF. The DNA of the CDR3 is TGCGCCAGCAGAGCCGGGCCCCAGGGGGCAGATACGCAGTATTTT. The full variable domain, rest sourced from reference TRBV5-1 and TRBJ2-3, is KAGVTQTPRYLIKTRGQQVTLSCSPISGHRSVSWYQQTPGQGLQFLFEYFSETQRNKGNFPGRFSGRQFSNSRSEMNVSTLELGDSALYLCASRAGPQGADTQYFGPGTRLTVL.